This entry is about one T cell receptor (beta chain). TCRdb keeps only in-frame clones here, not all; method: immunoSEQ multiplex PCR. The sample shows over 150,000 clones, more than 70% of them seen only once. These data originate in a study of blood T cell repertoires in COVID-19. At the level of the study: COVID-19 samples collected from the United States, Italy and Spain covered acute and convalescent phases. Sources were T cells, B-cell-depleted T cells, or PBMCs; the material itself was cDNA or gDNA.

Per the germline V gene, CDR1 is SGDLS and CDR2 is YYNGEE. V gave up 0 bases and J gave up 7 bases, with 14 bases separating them. This CDR3 region has 16 residues. The sample was peripheral blood. This TCR was recovered from a man aged 50 to 59 with active or convalescent COVID-19. The chain couples TRBV9 to TRBJ1-6; D ambiguous. The CDR3 bases are TGTGCCAGCAGCGTAGGGCAGGATATTTGGAATTCACCCCTCCACTTT. Translated, it gives CASSVGQDIWNSPLHF. Based on the CDR3 plus reference TRBV9 and TRBJ1-6, the full variable domain is DSGVTQTPKHLITATGQRVTLRCSPRSGDLSVYWYQQSLDQGLQFLIQYYNGEERAKGNILERFSAQQFPDLHSELNLSSLELGDSALYFCASSVGQDIWNSPLHFGNGTRLTVT.